This TCR beta chain was identified during a study of blood T cell repertoires in COVID-19. The overall study: Sites across the United States, Italy and Spain contributed samples from acute and convalescent COVID-19. PBMCs, B-cell-depleted T cells, or T cells provided the cDNA or gDNA that made up the material.

As handled by the study authors: Amplification of reference gene primers was used by the study to estimate nucleated cell counts. Clones were sequenced by immunoSEQ multiplex PCR, and TCRdb holds only the in-frame ones, with some missing. The D gene and trimming were derived from the DNA, and the V and J assignments and clone size from that table. The data show 200,000 to 250,000 clones, about 78% seen once. V was clipped by 3 bases and J by 4 bases; unmatched bases: 3. Germline V lookup: CDR1 SEHNR, CDR2 FQNEAQ (reference sequence). CDR3 length: 15 amino acids. Sequencing used peripheral blood. The TCR comes from a woman in her 70s with acute or convalescent COVID-19. The V gene is TRBV7-9, the J gene TRBJ2-5, with TRBD2 matching 12 bases. The CDR3 DNA reads as TGTGCCAGCAGCTTGTCTAGCGGGAGGGCAGAGACCCAGTACTTC. This translates into CASSLSSGRAETQYF.